The source of this TCR beta chain is a study of blood T cell repertoires in COVID-19. Study details: Samples of COVID-19 (acute and convalescent) were obtained from the United States, Italy and Spain.

V lost 5 bases to trimming and J lost 0 bases, with 17 bases between them. The CDR3 length is 16 residues. Germline lookup yields CDR1 SGHVS and CDR2 FNYEAQ. Authors' data handling: Amplification with reference gene primers provided the estimates of nucleated cell counts. Only in-frame clones appear in the TCRdb table, and some are missing; sequencing was by immunoSEQ multiplex PCR. V, J and clone size are taken as reported in that table, and D and trimming were inferred from the DNA itself. The profile shows under 300,000 clones, roughly 89% of them singletons. Individuals drawn from around 25 US areas were about 18 to 100 years old.

The sequence came from a man in his forties who had recovered from COVID-19. The chain links TRBV7-6 to TRBJ2-7, with D tentatively TRBD2 (6 bases). Sequenced: PBMCs or T cells enriched from blood (not recorded which). CDR3 sequence: CASSPGVGMSSYEQYF. CDR3 coding DNA: TGTGCCAGCAGCCCGGGGGTCGGGATGAGCTCCTACGAGCAGTACTTC.